This TCR beta chain was sequenced during a study of blood T cell repertoires in COVID-19. Study overall: The origin of the acute and convalescent COVID-19 samples was the United States, Italy and Spain.

Seattle cases were enrolled at active infection and followed longitudinally. The authors' processing: Estimates of nucleated cell counts were drawn from the amplification of reference gene primers. Clones were sequenced by immunoSEQ multiplex PCR, and TCRdb holds only the in-frame ones, with some missing. The D gene and trimming were derived from the DNA, and the V and J assignments and clone size from that table. The sample has around 250,000 clones; over 70% are singletons. Sequencing used peripheral blood. This TCR was recovered from a woman between 70 and 85 years old with COVID-19, enrolled during active disease.

The CDR3 nucleotides are TGTGCCAGTAGTATCTCATCAGGACTCAATGGCTACACCTTC. Its protein product is CASSISSGLNGYTF. V and J are TRBV19 and TRBJ1-2; D is uncertain. V was trimmed by 3 bases and J by 6 bases, leaving 14 bases between them. The germline CDR1 and CDR2 sequences are LNHDA and SQIVND (reference sequence). The length of the CDR3 is 14 residues.